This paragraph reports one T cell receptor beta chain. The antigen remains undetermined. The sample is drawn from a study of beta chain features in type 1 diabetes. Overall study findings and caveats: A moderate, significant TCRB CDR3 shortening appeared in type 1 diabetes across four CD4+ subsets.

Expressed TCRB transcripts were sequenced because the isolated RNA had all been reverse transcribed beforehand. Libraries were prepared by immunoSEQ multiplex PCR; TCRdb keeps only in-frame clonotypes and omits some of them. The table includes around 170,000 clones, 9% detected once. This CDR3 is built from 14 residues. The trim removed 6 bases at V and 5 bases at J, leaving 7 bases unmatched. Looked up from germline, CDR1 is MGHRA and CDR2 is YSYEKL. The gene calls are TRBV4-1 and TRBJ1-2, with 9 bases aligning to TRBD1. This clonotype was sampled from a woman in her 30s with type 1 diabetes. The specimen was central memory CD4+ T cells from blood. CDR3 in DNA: TGCGCCAGCAGTCGGACAGGGGCTCGATATGGCTACACCTTC. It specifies CASSRTGARYGYTF.